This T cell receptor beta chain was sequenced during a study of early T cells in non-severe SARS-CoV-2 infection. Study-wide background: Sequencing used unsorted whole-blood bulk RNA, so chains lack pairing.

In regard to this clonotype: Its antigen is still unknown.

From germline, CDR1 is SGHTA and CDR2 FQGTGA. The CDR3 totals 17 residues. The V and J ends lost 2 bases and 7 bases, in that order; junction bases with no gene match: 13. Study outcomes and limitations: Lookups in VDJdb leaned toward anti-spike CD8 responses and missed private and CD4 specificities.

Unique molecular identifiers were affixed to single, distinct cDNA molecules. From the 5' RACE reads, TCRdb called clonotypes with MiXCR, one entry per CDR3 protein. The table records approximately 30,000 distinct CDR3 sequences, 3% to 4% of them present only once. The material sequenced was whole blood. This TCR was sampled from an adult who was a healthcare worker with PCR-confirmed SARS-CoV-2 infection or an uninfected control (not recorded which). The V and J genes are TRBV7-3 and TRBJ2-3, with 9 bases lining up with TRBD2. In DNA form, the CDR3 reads TGTGCCAGCAGCTTACTGGGCTCAGCGGGGGGCGGAAATACGCAGTATTTT. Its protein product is CASSLLGSAGGGNTQYF.